This T cell receptor beta chain was profiled in a study of T cell responses to AZD1222 COVID-19 vaccine. Trimming shortened V by 5 bases and J by 7 bases, and 18 bases separated the two germline ends. Germline V gene lookup returns CDR1 SGHAT and CDR2 FQNNGV. The CDR3 consists of 14 residues. Study-wide results and limits: Repertoire sampling was restricted to post-peak T cell response timepoints. Just a handful of AZD1222 recipients were seropositive at baseline.

TCRdb's copy holds only in-frame clones and misses some; the assay was immunoSEQ multiplex PCR. The table has 130,000 or so clones, more than 85% seen once. In regard to this clone: Its antigen is unidentified.

The V call is TRBV11-2, the J call TRBJ2-7, with unresolved D. This specimen was peripheral blood, taken on day 0 of MenACWY control vaccination. The source of this sequence is an adult in good health. The CDR3 here is CASSLGRSGYEQYF. The CDR3 DNA is TGTGCCAGCAGCCTAGGGCGATCGGGTTATGAGCAGTACTTC.